This entry is about one T cell receptor beta chain. Its matching antigen is unknown. The data belong to a study of Ad26.COV2.S vaccination and SARS-CoV-2 variants. On the study more broadly: Enrolled in COV1001, the donor was in the Ad26.COV2.S trial arm, which received the vaccine.

The CDR3 spans 15 residues. Germline V CDR1 and CDR2: SGHRS, YFSETQ. Unmatched junction bases numbered 5, after V lost 1 base and J lost 1 base. Sequencing used immunoSEQ multiplex PCR; TCRdb keeps in-frame clones, though not all of them. The sample lists about 480,000 clones, roughly nine tenths occurring once. Regarding treatment: roughly 19 received Ad26.COV2.S at low or high dose, single or two shots; about 5 received placebo; per-sample allocation not given. After the first vaccine or placebo injection, samples were drawn on day 63. An adult donor aged 18-55 years was enrolled in Boston. The study's findings and limits: Placebo recipients had lower spike-specific TCR breadth than vaccine recipients.

The sample was peripheral blood, taken in a trial of Ad26.COV2.S vaccine versus placebo. V is TRBV5-1 and J is TRBJ2-7; 7 positions agree with TRBD1. This clonotype originated in a person between 18 and 60 years old who received the Ad26.COV2.S COVID-19 vaccine or a placebo. The CDR3 region has the DNA TGCGCCAGCAGCTTGTCCGGACAGGAATCCTACGAGCAGTACTTC. Translating it yields CASSLSGQESYEQYF.